In its sample, the clone carrying this T cell receptor (beta chain) was seen once. The data belong to a study of blood T cell repertoires in COVID-19. Study background: T cells, B-cell-depleted T cells, or PBMCs supplied cDNA or gDNA.

Trimming removed 6 bases from V and 2 bases from J; junction bases left unmatched: 9. The CDR3 runs to 15 residues. Germline V lookup: CDR1 KGHSH, CDR2 LQKENI. Sequenced by immunoSEQ multiplex PCR; TCRdb stores in-frame clones only, minus some. The table has around 500,000 clones, roughly 90% seen once; the top ten hold approximately 1.8%. The sample consisted of PBMCs or T cells enriched from blood (not recorded which). The sequence came from a woman in her thirties or forties who had recovered from COVID-19. This rearrangement joins TRBV18 to TRBJ2-7; 8 nucleotides agree with TRBD1. The CDR3 region has the DNA TGTGCCAGCTCCCCCCAGCAGGGGGCCACCTACGAGCAGTACTTC. It codes for CASSPQQGATYEQYF.